One sample yielded the 19 T cell receptor beta chains listed below, sequenced in a study of cytomegalovirus exposure and HLA in healthy donors. PCR employed 60 Vbeta and 13 Jbeta primers. Profiling relied on immunoSEQ multiplex PCR, and the TCRdb table lists in-frame clones only, not all of them. The repertoire holds about 160,000 clones, with more than 75% as singletons. Material for sequencing was PBMCs. The receptors here all came from a man younger than 35 in good health and CMV-seropositive.

The J gene is TRBJ1-1, the V gene TRBV5-5; possibly TRBD1 for D (5 bases). The germline CDR1 and CDR2 sequences are SGHKS and YYEKEE (reference sequence). The V gene lost 0 bases and the J gene lost 1 base, with 10 bases spanning the gap. The CDR3 runs 15 residues. Here the CDR3 DNA reads TGTGCCAGCAGCTTGGTACGGACAAAGAACACTGAAGCTTTCTTT. As protein: CASSLVRTKNTEAFF.

This clone was counted a single time. The chain combines TRBV5-1 with TRBJ2-1; 12 bases fit TRBD2. Germline V CDR1 and CDR2: SGHRS, YFSETQ. Losses at the gene ends were 3 bases for V and 6 bases for J; bases not matched to a gene: 7. The CDR3 covers 16 residues. The CDR3 DNA reads as TGCGCCAGCAGCTCCCTCCTAGCGGGGGGGGGCAATGAGCAGTTCTTC. Its translation is CASSSLLAGGGNEQFF. Based on the CDR3 plus reference TRBV5-1 and TRBJ2-1, the full variable domain is KAGVTQTPRYLIKTRGQQVTLSCSPISGHRSVSWYQQTPGQGLQFLFEYFSETQRNKGNFPGRFSGRQFSNSRSEMNVSTLELGDSALYLCASSSLLAGGGNEQFFGPGTRLTVL.

The count of this clone is one. V gene TRBV11-2 combines with J gene TRBJ2-1; no clear D gene. The V end lost 5 bases, the J end lost 5 bases, and 13 bases lay between the germline ends. From germline, CDR1 is SGHAT and CDR2 FQNNGV. The CDR3 contains 14 residues. The CDR3 is CASSPGVADNEQFF. The DNA for the CDR3 is TGTGCCAGCAGCCCCGGAGTGGCAGACAATGAGCAGTTCTTC.

The J gene is TRBJ2-1, the V gene TRBV4-3; tentatively, D is TRBD2 (5 bases). The V end lost 4 bases, the J end lost 4 bases, and 14 bases lay between the germline ends. The CDR3 has 15 residues. CDR1 is LGHNA, CDR2 YSLEER, per germline. CDR3 DNA: TGCGCCAGCAGCCTACTACCGGGAACTTACAATGAGCAGTTCTTC. Its protein product is CASSLLPGTYNEQFF.

The chain employs TRBV13 and TRBJ1-1; D perhaps matches TRBD1 (5 bases). CDR1 is PRHDT, CDR2 FYEKMQ, per germline (reference sequence). The CDR3 loop spans 16 amino acids. The germline V and J ends were trimmed by 5 bases and 1 base, with 17 bases remaining between them. In DNA form, the CDR3 reads TGTGCCAGCAGCCCCGGGGCGACTAGGGGGAACACTGAAGCTTTCTTT. Encoded protein: CASSPGATRGNTEAFF. Complete variable domain (other parts from reference TRBV13 and TRBJ1-1): AAGVIQSPRHLIKEKRETATLKCYPIPRHDTVYWYQQGPGQDPQFLISFYEKMQSDKGSIPDRFSAQQFSDYHSELNMSSLELGDSALYFCASSPGATRGNTEAFFGQGTRLTVV.

The chain joins TRBV2 to TRBJ1-6, with D maybe TRBD1 (6 bases). Germline loops: CDR1 SNHLY, CDR2 FYNNEI. This CDR3 has 14 residues. Trimming shortened V by 4 bases and J by 7 bases, and 11 bases separated the two germline ends. CDR3 DNA: TGTGCCAGCAGTGGACAGGTTGGGAATTCACCCCTCCACTTT. It specifies CASSGQVGNSPLHF.

The V gene is TRBV7-3, the J gene TRBJ2-3; D gene ambiguous. Trimming pared 5 bases from V and 8 bases from J, leaving 14 bases between. CDR1 and CDR2 from the germline V gene are SGHTA and FQGTGA. The CDR3 runs 13 residues. This CDR3 reads CASSPRPGGTQYF. In nucleotides, the CDR3 is TGTGCCAGCAGCCCCCGGCCGGGTGGTACGCAGTATTTT.

The V call is TRBV27, the J call TRBJ2-7; no definite D call. The CDR3 consists of 13 residues. The V gene's germline CDR1 is MNHEY and CDR2 SMNVEV (reference sequence). Trimming removed 5 bases from V and 6 bases from J, with 14 bases in between. The CDR3 reads CASSPRPRPEQYF. DNA for the CDR3: TGTGCCAGCAGTCCGCGGCCGCGTCCCGAGCAGTACTTC.

V gene TRBV19 combines with J gene TRBJ1-5; TRBD1 matches at 7 bases. V was pared by 2 bases and J by 8 bases, with 0 bases of the junction left unmatched. CDR1 is LNHDA, CDR2 SQIVND, per germline (reference sequence). The CDR3 is 12 residues long. DNA for the CDR3: TGTGCCAGTAGTATACAGGGGGAGCCCCAGCATTTT. Translated, it gives CASSIQGEPQHF.

The chain carries TRBV4-2 and TRBJ2-3; 9 bases map to TRBD2. Trimming at V came to 3 bases and at J to 8 bases, leaving 12 bases not matched to a gene. CDR1 LGHNA and CDR2 YNFKEQ come from the germline V gene. The CDR3 has 16 amino acids. DNA of the CDR3: TGTGCCAGCAGCCAGGAGGGCGGGGGGGGGTCTGGTACGCAGTATTTT. Protein product: CASSQEGGGGSGTQYF.

J is TRBJ1-1 and V is TRBV6-1, with D hard to call. The CDR3 spans 13 residues. Deletions cut 0 bases from V and 11 bases from J, with 13 bases between. Germline CDR1 and CDR2: MNHNS and SASEGT. Here the CDR3 reads CASSEARSGGAFF. DNA for the CDR3: TGTGCCAGCAGTGAAGCTAGGAGCGGTGGGGCTTTCTTT.

The chain couples TRBV7-2 to TRBJ2-1; D may be TRBD2 (5 bases). CDR3 size: 16 residues. V was cut by 2 bases and J by 1 base, with 12 bases left in between. The germline V gene encodes CDR1 SGHTA and CDR2 FQGNSA. Written as DNA, the CDR3 is TGTGCCAGCAGCTTAATTTTACTAGGGTCCTACAATGAGCAGTTCTTC. Translated, it gives CASSLILLGSYNEQFF.

This clone was recorded once. This chain connects TRBV4-3 to TRBJ2-7; weak D call: TRBD2 (7 bases). V was pared by 1 base and J by 4 bases, with 17 bases between. This CDR3 has 16 residues. The germline V gene has CDR1 LGHNA and CDR2 YSLEER. Here the CDR3 DNA reads TGCGCCAGCAGCCAAGTTTTGTGGGGGGGGCTGTACGAGCAGTACTTC. It specifies CASSQVLWGGLYEQYF.

The chain carries TRBV6-5 and TRBJ1-4, with D maybe TRBD1 (5 bases). Trimming took off 5 bases at V and 3 bases at J, with 10 bases between the two ends. This CDR3 comprises 14 residues. Germline V gene lookup returns CDR1 MNHEY and CDR2 SVGAGI. For the CDR3, the DNA is TGTGCCAGCAGTCCGACAGAACCTAATGAAAAACTGTTTTTT. It yields the protein CASSPTEPNEKLFF.

The chain carries TRBV6-5 and TRBJ2-5, with 8 bases lining up with TRBD2. J was trimmed by 1 base and V by 0 bases; bases with no gene match: 4. The CDR3 spans 16 residues. Germline-derived CDR1 and CDR2 are MNHEY and SVGAGI. CDR3 amino acids: CASSYSLAVFQETQYF. The DNA of the CDR3 is TGTGCCAGCAGTTACTCACTAGCGGTCTTCCAAGAGACCCAGTACTTC.

This chain connects TRBV21-1 to TRBJ1-5. TRBV21-1 is designated a pseudogene. The CDR3 length is 16 residues. The CDR3 sequence is CASSKMELGSNQPQHF. The CDR3 region has the DNA TGTGCCAGCAGCAAAATGGAGCTTGGGTCTAATCAGCCCCAGCATTTT.

As regards this clone: Its ends do not fully match the called genes, so a read error is possible. The chain employs TRBV7-6 and TRBJ2-6, with D possibly TRBD1 on 5 matching bases. The CDR3 extends over 18 amino acids. Per germline, CDR1 SGHVS and CDR2 FNYEAQ. The CDR3, as DNA: TGTGCCAGCAGCTTAGCTGGGGCAGACGTCTCTGGGGCCAACGGCCTGACTTTC. It yields the protein CASSLAGADVSGANGLTF.

The rearrangement joins TRBV5-1 to TRBJ2-6; D unclear. The CDR3 spans 14 residues. Deletions cut 6 bases from V and 0 bases from J, with 7 bases between. Germline assignment: CDR1 SGHRS and CDR2 YFSETQ. The CDR3 coding sequence is TGCGCCAGCACACCGGGCTCTGGGGCCAACGTCCTGACTTTC. Protein: CASTPGSGANVLTF.

The chain joins TRBV13 to TRBJ1-6; the D gene is possibly TRBD1 (6 bases). The V end was cut by 8 bases, the J end by 9 bases, with 17 bases between. The length of the CDR3 is 14 residues. CDR1 is PRHDT, CDR2 FYEKMQ, per germline (reference sequence). CDR3: CASCVGGGVSPLHF. CDR3 DNA sequence: TGTGCCAGCTGCGTGGGAGGGGGGGTTTCACCCCTCCACTTT.